This T cell receptor beta chain was identified during a study of control samples from healthy donors and cancer patients. Profiling relied on immunoSEQ multiplex PCR, and the TCRdb table lists in-frame clones only, not all of them. Of 350,000 to 450,000 clones listed, around 90% are singletons. V lost 6 bases to trimming and J lost 8 bases, with 19 bases between them. The CDR3 consists of 14 residues. Germline CDR1 is MNHEY and CDR2 is SVGAGI. This receptor was identified in a man aged 40-49 years with head and neck cancer. Sequencing was performed on PBMCs. The chain recombines TRBV6-5 with TRBJ1-2; D is ambiguous. DNA of the CDR3: TGTGCCAGCAGCTACACCGGGCGAGTGGTGGGCTACACCTTC. It is translated as CASSYTGRVVGYTF.